This T cell receptor beta chain was captured in a study of T cell responses to AZD1222 COVID-19 vaccine listed by TCRdb under 2021. Regarding the complete study: TCR sequencing covered fewer than 250 trial participants: 200 to 220 given two doses of AZD1222 and about 26 given two doses of MenACWY control vaccine. Enrollment into the trials was organized by age into subgroups of 18-55, 56-69 and 70-plus years, and those subgroups contained roughly 150, 30 and 60 TCR-sequenced participants, respectively.

The CDR3 regions of human TCRbeta chains were analyzed by immunosequencing. In the authors' own workflow: Repertoire TCRs were checked for matches against a reference library of SARS-CoV-2-specific TCRs that had been generated using the MIRA antigen-specificity platform. Breadth meant the fraction of unique TCRs that were SARS-CoV-2-associated, whereas depth meant the fraction of total T cells that were SARS-CoV-2-associated. Using the MIRA data, every spike-specific TCR was mapped to the spike region that the TCR reacted to and assigned to either a CD4 or a CD8 class. Log10-transformed breadth and depth values were compared by one-way ANOVA with Sidak's multiple comparisons tests. TCRdb retrieved this table from immuneACCESS and kept in-frame rearrangements only. Not all clones are present; in checked studies, unresolved V genes account for under half, and no reason is known for the remainder. The DNA was the basis for D and trimming; V, J and clone size are from that table. A total of 100,000 to 130,000 clones appear in this sample, roughly 90% of them only once. The ten largest account for under 9.5% of the sample.

As regards this clone: It has no known antigen specificity. Base qualities were left out, and no much larger clone turns up one base away.

What this sample's time point label stands for: about 28 days (+/-7) after the second vaccine dose. AZD1222 recipients whose second dose came at about 4 weeks and those whose second dose came at about 12 weeks were combined into one group, since spike-specific TCR depth and breadth did not differ between the two schedules. The vaccinee samples were drawn from two UK trials, COV001 and COV002, one of which was a single-blind randomized controlled phase 2/3 trial testing AZD1222 (ChAdOx1 nCoV-19) in healthy adults. For TCRbeta chain sequencing, PBMC samples from trial participants were taken at day 0 and at day 28 after the second dose. Beyond this particular receptor, the publication reports: Nearly half of unique spike-specific TCRs reportedly recognized epitopes outside regions mutated in the B.1.351 and B.1.1.7 variants. A significant rise in spike-specific TCR breadth and depth was observed after two AZD1222 doses relative to day 0 and relative to MenACWY recipients. Only five to seven AZD1222 recipients were SARS-CoV-2 seropositive at baseline, limiting conclusions about previously exposed vaccinees. In the small 56-69-year group, the increase in depth fell short of significance, most likely because of low power. Participants were mostly white British, with more females than males. The authors suggested clonal diversity may have been underestimated. Because no day 14 peak-response samples were available, repertoires were characterized only after the peak T cell response. Vaccine-associated CD4 TCRs spanned the whole spike protein, with dominant responses in regions 160-218 and 743-854.

CDR1 and CDR2, per the germline V gene (reference sequence), are SGHNT and YYREEE. The V end loses 0 bases and the J end loses 5 bases, and a stretch of 5 bases separates them. CDR3 length: 12 amino acids, cysteine to phenylalanine. The kept DNA is CDR3 alone, 36 bases in frame from the first base. This TCR derives from an adult who received the AZD1222 COVID-19 vaccine. In this chain, TRBV5-4 is recombined with TRBJ2-5; no D gene call is confident. Specimen: peripheral blood, collected 28 days after the second AZD1222 dose. The nucleotide sequence reads as follows: TGTGCCAGCAGCTTGGCCGGGGAGACCCAGTACTTC. Its protein product is CASSLAGETQYF.